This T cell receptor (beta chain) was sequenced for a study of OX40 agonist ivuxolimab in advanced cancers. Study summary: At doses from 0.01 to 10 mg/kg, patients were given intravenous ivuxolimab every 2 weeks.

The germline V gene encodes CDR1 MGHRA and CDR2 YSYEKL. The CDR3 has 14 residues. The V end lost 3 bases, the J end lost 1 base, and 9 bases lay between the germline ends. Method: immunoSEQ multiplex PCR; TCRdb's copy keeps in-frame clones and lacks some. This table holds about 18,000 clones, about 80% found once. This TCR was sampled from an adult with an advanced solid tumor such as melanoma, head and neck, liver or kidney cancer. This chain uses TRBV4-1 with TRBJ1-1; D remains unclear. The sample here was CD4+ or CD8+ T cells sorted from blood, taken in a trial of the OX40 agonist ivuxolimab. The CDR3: CASSQITGNTEAFF. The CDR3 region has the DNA TGCGCCAGCAGCCAGATCACCGGGAACACTGAAGCTTTCTTT.